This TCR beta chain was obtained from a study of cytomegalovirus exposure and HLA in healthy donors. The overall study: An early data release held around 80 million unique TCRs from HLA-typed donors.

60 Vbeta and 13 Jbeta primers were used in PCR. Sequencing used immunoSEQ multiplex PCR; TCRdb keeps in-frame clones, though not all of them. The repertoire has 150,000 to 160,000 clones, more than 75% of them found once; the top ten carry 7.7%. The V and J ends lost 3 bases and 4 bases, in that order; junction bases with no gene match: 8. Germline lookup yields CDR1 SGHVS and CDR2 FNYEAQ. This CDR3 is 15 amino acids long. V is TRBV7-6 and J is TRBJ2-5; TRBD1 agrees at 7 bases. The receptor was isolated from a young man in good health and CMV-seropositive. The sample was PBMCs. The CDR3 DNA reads TGTGCCAGCAGCTTCTCGGACAGGAGAATAGAGACCCAGTACTTC. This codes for CASSFSDRRIETQYF.